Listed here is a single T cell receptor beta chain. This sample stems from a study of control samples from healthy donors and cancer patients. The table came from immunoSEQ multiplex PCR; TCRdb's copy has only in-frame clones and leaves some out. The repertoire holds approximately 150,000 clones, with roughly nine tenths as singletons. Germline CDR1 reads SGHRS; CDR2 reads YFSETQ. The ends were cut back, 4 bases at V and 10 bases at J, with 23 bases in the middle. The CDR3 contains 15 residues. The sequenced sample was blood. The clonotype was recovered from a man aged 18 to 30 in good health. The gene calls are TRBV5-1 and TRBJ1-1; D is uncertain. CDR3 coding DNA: TGCGCCAGCAGCACCCTCCCAGACCCCGGCTGGGGAGCTTTCTTT. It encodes CASSTLPDPGWGAFF. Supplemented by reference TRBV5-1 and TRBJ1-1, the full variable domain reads KAGVTQTPRYLIKTRGQQVTLSCSPISGHRSVSWYQQTPGQGLQFLFEYFSETQRNKGNFPGRFSGRQFSNSRSEMNVSTLELGDSALYLCASSTLPDPGWGAFFGQGTRLTVV.